This TCR beta chain derives from a study of CD8 T cells in Susac syndrome. Study-level information: Among sequenced Susac syndrome patients, more than five had active disease and roughly eight were in remission.

On this clonotype: Its target is not known.

General observations from the study: TEMRA cells and active patients showed peak Susac CD8+ clonal expansion.

Reverse transcription used roughly 0.45 to 1 ug RNA and random hexamers. Multiplex immunoSEQ PCR targeted 54 Vbeta and 13 Jbeta TCR beta segments. Using its own MiXCR run on the immunoSEQ multiplex PCR reads, TCRdb lists one record per CDR3 protein. This sample carries roughly 150,000 distinct CDR3 sequences, 85% to 95% of them seen once, and the ten largest clones take approximately 0.18%. V shed 6 bases and J shed 1 base, with 18 bases lying between them. Looked up from germline, CDR1 is LNHNV and CDR2 is YYDKDF (reference sequence). This CDR3 contains 16 residues. The rearrangement joins TRBV15 to TRBJ2-5; the D is unclear. The clonotype originates from a human donor with Susac syndrome. Sequencing was carried out using CD8+ T cells from PBMCs. The CDR3 DNA sequence: TGTGCCACCAGTAGAACCGAAGCTGGGTTCCAAGAGACCCAGTACTTC. Its protein is CATSRTEAGFQETQYF.